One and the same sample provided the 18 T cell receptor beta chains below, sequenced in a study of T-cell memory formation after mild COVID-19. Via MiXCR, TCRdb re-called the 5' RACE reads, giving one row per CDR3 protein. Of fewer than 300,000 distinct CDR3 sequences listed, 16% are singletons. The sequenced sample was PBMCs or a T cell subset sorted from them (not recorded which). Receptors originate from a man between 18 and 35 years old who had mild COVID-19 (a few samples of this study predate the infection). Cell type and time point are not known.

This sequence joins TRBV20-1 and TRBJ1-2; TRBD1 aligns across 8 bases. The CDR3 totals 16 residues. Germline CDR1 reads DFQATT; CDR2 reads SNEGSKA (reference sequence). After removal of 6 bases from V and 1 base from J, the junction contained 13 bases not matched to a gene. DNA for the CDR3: TGCAGTGCCCCTACCCCGGGACAGGTTGTTAACTATGGCTACACCTTC. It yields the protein CSAPTPGQVVNYGYTF.

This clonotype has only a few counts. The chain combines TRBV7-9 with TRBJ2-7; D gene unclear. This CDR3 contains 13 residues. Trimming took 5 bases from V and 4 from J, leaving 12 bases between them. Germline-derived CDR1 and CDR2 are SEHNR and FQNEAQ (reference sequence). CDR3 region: CASSQYPGYEQYV. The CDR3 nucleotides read TGTGCCAGCAGCCAATACCCCGGGTACGAGCAGTACGTC.

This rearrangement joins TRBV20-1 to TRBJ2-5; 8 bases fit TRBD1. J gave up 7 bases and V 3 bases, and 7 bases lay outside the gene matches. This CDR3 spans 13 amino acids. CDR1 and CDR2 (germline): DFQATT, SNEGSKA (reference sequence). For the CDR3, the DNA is TGCAGTGCTAGGGGGGTTGGGACAGGGACCCAGTACTTC. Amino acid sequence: CSARGVGTGTQYF.

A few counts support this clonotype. CDR3 amino acids: CAISVREQGNDGYTF. As DNA, the CDR3 is TGTGCCATCAGTGTGAGGGAACAGGGGAATGATGGCTACACCTTC. The V call is TRBV10-3, the J call TRBJ1-2, with 7 bases lining up with TRBD1. The CDR3 has 15 amino acids. V lost 4 bases to trimming and J lost 6 bases; unmatched junction nucleotides: 11. CDR1 and CDR2 from the germline V gene are ENHRY and SYGVKD.

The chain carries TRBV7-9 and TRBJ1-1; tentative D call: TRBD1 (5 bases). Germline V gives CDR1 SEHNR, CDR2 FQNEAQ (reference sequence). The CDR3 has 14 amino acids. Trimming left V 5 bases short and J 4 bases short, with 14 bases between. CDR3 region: CASSPVQGGTEAFF. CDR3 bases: TGTGCCAGCAGCCCAGTCCAGGGCGGCACTGAAGCTTTCTTT.

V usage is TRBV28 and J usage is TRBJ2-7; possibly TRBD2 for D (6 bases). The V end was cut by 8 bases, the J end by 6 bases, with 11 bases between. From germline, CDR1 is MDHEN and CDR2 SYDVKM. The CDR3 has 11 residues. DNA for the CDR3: TGTGCCAGCGCCATGGGGGGCGAGCAGTACGTC. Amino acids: CASAMGGEQYV.

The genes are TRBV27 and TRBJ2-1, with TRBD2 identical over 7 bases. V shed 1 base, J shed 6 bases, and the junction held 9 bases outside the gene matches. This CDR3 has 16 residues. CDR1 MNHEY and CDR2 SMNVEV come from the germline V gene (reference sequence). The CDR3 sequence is CASSLYWDYTRNEQFF. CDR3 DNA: TGTGCCAGCAGTTTATATTGGGACTATACGCGCAATGAGCAGTTCTTC.

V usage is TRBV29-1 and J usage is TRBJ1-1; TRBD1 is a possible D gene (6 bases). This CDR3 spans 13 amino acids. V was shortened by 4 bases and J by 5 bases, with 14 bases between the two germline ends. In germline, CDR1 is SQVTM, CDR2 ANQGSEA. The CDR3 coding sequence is TGCAGCGTTGGGCAGGGGAGTAGGACTGAAGCTTTCTTT. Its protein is CSVGQGSRTEAFF.

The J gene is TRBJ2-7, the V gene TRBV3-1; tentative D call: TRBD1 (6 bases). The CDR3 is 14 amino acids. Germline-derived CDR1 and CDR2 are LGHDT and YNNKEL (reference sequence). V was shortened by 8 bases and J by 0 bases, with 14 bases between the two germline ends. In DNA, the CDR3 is TGTGCCAGCCGACTACAGGGCACCTCCTACGAGCAGTACTTC. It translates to CASRLQGTSYEQYF.

The CDR3 here is CASSHVGDRTGELFF. CDR3 coding DNA: TGCGCCAGCAGTCACGTGGGGGATCGGACCGGGGAGCTGTTTTTT. The J gene is TRBJ2-2, the V gene TRBV4-1; D is tentatively TRBD1 or TRBD2 (5 bases each). Trimming removed 6 bases at V and 5 bases at J, with 16 bases between. This CDR3 region has 15 residues. Looked up from germline, CDR1 is MGHRA and CDR2 is YSYEKL.

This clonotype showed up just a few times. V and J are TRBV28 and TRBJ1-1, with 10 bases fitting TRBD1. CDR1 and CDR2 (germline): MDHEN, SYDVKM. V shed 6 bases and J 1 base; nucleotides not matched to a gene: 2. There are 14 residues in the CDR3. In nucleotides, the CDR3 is TGTGCCAGCAGGACAGGGGGCGAGAACACTGAAGCTTTCTTT. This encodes CASRTGGENTEAFF.

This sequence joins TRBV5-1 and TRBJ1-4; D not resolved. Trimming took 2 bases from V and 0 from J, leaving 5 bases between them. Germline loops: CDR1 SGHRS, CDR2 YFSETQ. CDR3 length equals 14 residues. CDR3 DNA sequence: TGCGCCAGCAGCTTATCCACAACTAATGAAAAACTGTTTTTT. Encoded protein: CASSLSTTNEKLFF.

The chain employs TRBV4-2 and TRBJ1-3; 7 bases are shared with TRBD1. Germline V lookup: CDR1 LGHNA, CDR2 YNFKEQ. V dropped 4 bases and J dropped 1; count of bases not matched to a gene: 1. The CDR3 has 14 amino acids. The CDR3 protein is CASSPTGSGNTIYF. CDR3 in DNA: TGTGCCAGCAGCCCGACAGGGTCTGGAAACACCATATATTTT.

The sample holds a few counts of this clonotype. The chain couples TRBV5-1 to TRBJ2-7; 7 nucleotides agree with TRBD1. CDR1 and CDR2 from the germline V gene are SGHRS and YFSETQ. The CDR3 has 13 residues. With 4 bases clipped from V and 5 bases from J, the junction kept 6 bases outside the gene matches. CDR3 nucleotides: TGCGCCAGCAGCGTCGACAGGGCCGACGAGCAGTACTTC. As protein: CASSVDRADEQYF.

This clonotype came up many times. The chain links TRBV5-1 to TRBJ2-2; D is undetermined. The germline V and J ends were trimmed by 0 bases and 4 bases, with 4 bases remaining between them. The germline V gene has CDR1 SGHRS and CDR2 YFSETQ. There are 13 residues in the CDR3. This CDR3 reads CASSLGTTGELFF. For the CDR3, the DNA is TGCGCCAGCAGCTTGGGGACCACCGGGGAGCTGTTTTTT.

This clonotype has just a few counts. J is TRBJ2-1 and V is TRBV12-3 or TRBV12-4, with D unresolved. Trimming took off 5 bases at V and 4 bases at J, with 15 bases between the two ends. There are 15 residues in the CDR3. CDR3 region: CASSPVTRKYNEQFF. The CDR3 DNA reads TGTGCCAGCAGTCCCGTGACAAGGAAATACAATGAGCAGTTCTTC.

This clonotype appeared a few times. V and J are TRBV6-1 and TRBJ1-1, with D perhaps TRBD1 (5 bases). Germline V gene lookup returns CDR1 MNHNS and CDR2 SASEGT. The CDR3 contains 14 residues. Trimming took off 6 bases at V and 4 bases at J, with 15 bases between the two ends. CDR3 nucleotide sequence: TGTGCCAGCAGCACCGAAGTGGGGGGCACTGAAGCTTTCTTT. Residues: CASSTEVGGTEAFF.

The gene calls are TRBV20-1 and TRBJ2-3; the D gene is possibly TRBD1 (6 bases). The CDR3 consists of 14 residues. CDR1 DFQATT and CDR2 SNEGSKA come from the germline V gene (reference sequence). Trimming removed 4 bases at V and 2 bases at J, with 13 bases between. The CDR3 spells CSATQGVITDTQYF. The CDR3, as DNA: TGCAGTGCTACACAGGGAGTGATCACAGATACGCAGTATTTT.